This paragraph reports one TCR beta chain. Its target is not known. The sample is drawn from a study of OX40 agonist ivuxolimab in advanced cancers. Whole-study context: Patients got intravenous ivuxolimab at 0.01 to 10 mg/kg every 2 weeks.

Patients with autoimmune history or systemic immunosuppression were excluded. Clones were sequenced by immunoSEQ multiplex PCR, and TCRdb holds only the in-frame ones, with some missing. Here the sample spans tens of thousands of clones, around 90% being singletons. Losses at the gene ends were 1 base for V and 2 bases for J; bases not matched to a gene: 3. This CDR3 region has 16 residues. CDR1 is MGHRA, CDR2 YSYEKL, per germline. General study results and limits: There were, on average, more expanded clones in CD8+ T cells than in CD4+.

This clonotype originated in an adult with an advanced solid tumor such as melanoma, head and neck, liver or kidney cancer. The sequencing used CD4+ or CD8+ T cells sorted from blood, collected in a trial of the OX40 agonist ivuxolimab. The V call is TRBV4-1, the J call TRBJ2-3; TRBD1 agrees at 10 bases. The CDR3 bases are TGCGCCAGCAGCCAAGTTGGGACAGGGGCCACAGATACGCAGTATTTT. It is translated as CASSQVGTGATDTQYF.